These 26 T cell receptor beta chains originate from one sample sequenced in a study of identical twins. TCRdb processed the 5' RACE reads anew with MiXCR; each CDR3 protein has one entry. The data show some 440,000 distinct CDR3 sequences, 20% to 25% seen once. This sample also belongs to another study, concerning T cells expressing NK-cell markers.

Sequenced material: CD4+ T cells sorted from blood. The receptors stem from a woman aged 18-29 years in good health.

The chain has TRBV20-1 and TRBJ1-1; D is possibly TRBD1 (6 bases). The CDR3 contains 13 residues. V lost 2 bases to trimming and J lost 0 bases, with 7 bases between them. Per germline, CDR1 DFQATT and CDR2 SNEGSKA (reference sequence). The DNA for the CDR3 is TGCAGTGCTAGACGACAGGTGAACACTGAAGCTTTCTTT. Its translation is CSARRQVNTEAFF.

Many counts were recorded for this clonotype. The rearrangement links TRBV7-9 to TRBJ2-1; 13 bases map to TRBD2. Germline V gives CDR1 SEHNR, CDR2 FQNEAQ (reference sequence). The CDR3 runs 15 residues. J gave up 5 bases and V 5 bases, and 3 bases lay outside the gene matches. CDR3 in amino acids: CASSLGTSGNNEQFF. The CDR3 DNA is TGTGCCAGCAGCCTCGGGACTAGCGGGAACAATGAGCAGTTCTTC.

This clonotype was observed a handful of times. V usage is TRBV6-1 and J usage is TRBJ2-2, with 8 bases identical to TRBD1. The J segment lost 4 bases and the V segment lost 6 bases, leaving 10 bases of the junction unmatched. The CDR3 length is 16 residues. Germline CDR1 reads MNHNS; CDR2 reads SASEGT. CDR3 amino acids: CASRLLGTGPTGELFF. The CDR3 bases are TGTGCCAGCAGGCTCCTCGGGACAGGCCCCACCGGGGAGCTGTTTTTT.

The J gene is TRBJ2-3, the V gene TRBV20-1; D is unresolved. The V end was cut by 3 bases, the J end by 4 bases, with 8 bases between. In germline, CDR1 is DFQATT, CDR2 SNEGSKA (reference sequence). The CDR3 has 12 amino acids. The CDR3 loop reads CSARQSPDTQYF. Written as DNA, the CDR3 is TGCAGTGCTAGGCAATCACCAGATACGCAGTATTTT.

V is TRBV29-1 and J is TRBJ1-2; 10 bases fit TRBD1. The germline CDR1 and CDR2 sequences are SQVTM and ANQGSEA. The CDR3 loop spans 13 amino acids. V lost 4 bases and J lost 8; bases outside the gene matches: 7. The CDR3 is CSVGVGTGDGYTF. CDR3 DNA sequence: TGCAGCGTTGGCGTAGGGACAGGGGACGGCTACACCTTC.

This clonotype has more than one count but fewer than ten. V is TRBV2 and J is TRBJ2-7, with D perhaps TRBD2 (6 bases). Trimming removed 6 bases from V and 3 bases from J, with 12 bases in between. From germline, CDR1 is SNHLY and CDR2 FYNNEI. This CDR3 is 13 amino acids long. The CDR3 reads CASRVGLNYEQYF. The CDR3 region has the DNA TGTGCCAGCAGGGTGGGACTGAACTACGAGCAGTACTTC.

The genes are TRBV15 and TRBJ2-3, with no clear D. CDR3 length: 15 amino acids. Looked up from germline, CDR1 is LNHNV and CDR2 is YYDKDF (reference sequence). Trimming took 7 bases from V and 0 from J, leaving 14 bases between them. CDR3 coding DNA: TGTGCCACCAATAAGAGGCTGTATAGCACAGATACGCAGTATTTT. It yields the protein CATNKRLYSTDTQYF.

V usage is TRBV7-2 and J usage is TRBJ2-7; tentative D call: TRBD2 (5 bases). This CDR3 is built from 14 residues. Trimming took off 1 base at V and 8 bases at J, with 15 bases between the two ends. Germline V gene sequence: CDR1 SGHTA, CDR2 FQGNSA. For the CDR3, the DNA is TGTGCCAGCAGCTTAGAGCGGCAGCAAATGAAGCAGTACTTC. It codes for CASSLERQQMKQYF.

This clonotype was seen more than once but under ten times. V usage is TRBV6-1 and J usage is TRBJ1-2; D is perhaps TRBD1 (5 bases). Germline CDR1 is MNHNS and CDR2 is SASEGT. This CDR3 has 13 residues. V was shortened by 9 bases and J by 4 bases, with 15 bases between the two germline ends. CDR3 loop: CASRQPTSYGYTF. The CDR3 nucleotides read TGTGCCAGTCGACAGCCAACGAGCTATGGCTACACCTTC.

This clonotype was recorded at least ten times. The CDR3 nucleotides are TGTGCCAGCAGTCCTAGCGGGACTCCTAAAGAGACCCAGTACTTC. Amino acids: CASSPSGTPKETQYF. The V and J genes are TRBV12-3 or TRBV12-4 and TRBJ2-5; TRBD2 agrees at 9 bases. CDR3 length equals 15 residues. V gave up 5 bases and J gave up 3 bases; unmatched junction bases: 7.

The chain's CDR3 is CATSGLAHEQYF. The CDR3 DNA reads TGTGCCACCTCGGGACTAGCCCACGAGCAGTACTTC. The rearrangement uses TRBV10-3 and TRBJ2-7; TRBD2 agrees at 9 bases. V was pared by 10 bases and J by 5 bases, with 6 bases of the junction left unmatched. Germline V gene data show CDR1 as ENHRY and CDR2 as SYGVKD. CDR3 length equals 12 residues.

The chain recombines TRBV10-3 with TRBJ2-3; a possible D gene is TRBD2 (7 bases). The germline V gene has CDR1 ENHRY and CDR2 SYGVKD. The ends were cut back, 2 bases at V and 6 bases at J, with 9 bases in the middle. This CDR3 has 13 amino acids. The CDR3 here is CAISEAGADTQYF. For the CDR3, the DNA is TGTGCCATCAGTGAGGCGGGGGCCGATACGCAGTATTTT.

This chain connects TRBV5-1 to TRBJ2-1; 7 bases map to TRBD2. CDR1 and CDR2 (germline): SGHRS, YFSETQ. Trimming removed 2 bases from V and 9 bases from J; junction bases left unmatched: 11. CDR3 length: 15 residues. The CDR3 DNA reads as TGCGCCAGCAGCTTAATAGCGGGCCCTTCAGTTGAGCAGTTCTTC. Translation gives CASSLIAGPSVEQFF.

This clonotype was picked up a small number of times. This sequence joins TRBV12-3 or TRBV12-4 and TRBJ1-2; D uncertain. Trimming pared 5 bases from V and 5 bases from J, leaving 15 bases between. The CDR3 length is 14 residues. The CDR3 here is CASSEGSSPYGYTF. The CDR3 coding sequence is TGTGCCAGCAGTGAAGGGTCTTCCCCTTATGGCTACACCTTC.

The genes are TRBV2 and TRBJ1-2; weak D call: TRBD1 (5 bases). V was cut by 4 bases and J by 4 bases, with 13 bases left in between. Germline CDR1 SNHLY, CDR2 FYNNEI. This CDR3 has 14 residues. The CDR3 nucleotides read TGTGCCAGCAGTGCAGTAGGCGGGGGCTATGGCTACACCTTC. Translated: CASSAVGGGYGYTF.

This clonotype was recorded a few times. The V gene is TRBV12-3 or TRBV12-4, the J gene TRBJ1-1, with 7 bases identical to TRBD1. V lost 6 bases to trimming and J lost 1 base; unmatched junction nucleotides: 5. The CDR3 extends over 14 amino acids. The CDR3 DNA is TGTGCCAGCAGCCGGGACAGTGGGAACACTGAAGCTTTCTTT. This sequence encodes CASSRDSGNTEAFF.

The CDR3 is CASSSQGGLTDTQYF. CDR3 DNA: TGTGCCAGCAGCTCCCAGGGGGGTTTAACAGATACGCAGTATTTT. V usage is TRBV7-2 and J usage is TRBJ2-3; D is possibly TRBD1 (7 bases). CDR1 is SGHTA and CDR2 is FQGNSA in the germline V gene. CDR3 length: 15 residues. Trimming stripped 4 bases from V and 3 bases from J, with 14 bases between.

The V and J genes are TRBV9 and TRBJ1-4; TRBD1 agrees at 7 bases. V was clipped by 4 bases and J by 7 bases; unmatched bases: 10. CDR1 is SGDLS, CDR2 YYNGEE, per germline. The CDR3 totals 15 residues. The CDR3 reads CASSLTGAAIEKLFF. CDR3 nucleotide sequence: TGTGCCAGCAGCTTAACAGGGGCCGCTATTGAAAAACTGTTTTTT.

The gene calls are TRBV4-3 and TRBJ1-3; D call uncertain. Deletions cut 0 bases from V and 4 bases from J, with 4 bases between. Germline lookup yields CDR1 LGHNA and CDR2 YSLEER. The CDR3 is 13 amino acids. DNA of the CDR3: TGCGCCAGCAGCCAAGAACGGGGAAACACCATATATTTT. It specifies CASSQERGNTIYF.

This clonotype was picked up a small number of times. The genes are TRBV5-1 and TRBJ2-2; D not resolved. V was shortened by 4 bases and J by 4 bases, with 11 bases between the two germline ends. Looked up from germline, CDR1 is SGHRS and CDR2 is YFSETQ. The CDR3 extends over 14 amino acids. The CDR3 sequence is CASSRPTGTGELFF. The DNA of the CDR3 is TGCGCCAGCAGCCGGCCTACGGGCACCGGGGAGCTGTTTTTT.

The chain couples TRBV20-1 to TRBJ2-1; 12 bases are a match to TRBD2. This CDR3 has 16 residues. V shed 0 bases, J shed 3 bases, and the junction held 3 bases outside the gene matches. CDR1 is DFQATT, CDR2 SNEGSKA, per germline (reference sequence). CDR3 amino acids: CSARERTSGIYNEQFF. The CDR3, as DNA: TGCAGTGCTAGAGAAAGGACTAGCGGGATCTACAATGAGCAGTTCTTC.

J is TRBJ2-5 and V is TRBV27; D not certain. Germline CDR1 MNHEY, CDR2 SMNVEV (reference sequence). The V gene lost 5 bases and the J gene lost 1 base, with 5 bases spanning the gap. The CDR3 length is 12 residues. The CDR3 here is CASSHPQETQYF. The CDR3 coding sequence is TGTGCCAGCAGTCACCCCCAAGAGACCCAGTACTTC.

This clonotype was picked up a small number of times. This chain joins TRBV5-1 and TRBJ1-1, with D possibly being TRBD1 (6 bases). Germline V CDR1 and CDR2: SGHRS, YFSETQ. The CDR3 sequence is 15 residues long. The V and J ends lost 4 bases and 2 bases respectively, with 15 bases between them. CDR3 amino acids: CASSVQGRGNTEAFF. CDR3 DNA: TGCGCCAGCAGCGTACAGGGTCGGGGCAACACTGAAGCTTTCTTT.

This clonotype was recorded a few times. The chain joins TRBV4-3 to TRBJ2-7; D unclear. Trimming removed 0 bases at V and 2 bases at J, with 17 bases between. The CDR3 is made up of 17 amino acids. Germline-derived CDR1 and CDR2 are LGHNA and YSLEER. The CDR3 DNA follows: TGCGCCAGCAGCCAAGACCATTTCGGTGCTGGAACCTACGAGCAGTACTTC. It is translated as CASSQDHFGAGTYEQYF.

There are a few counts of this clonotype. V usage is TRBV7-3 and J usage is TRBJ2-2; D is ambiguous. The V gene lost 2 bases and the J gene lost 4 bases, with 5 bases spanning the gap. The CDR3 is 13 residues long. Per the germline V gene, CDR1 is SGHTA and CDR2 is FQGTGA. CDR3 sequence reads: CASSLSTTGELFF. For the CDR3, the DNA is TGTGCCAGCAGCTTATCAACCACCGGGGAGCTGTTTTTT.

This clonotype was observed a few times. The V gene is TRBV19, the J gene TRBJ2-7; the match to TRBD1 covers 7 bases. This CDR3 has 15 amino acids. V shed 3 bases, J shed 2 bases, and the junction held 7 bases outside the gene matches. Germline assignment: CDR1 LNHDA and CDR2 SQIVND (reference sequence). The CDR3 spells CASSIRDSTPYEQYF. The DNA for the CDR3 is TGTGCCAGTAGTATTAGGGACAGCACTCCCTACGAGCAGTACTTC.